This TCR beta chain derives from a study of cytomegalovirus exposure and HLA in healthy donors. Study observations and caveats: A missense variant in DCLRE1C was later tied to TCR beta V- and J-gene trimming. The study designated 150 or so TCR beta chains cytomegalovirus-associated.

In the PCR, 60 Vbeta and 13 Jbeta primers were used. TCRdb's copy holds only in-frame clones and misses some; the assay was immunoSEQ multiplex PCR. Its listing shows roughly 75,000 clones. On this clone: Its matching antigen is unknown.

This CDR3 spans 15 amino acids. Per the germline V gene, CDR1 is LGHNT and CDR2 is FRNRAP. V lost 6 bases, J lost 6 bases, and 7 bases stayed unmatched. Unrecorded immune exposures were likely, despite nominal health at sampling. The receptor's source is a man aged 40-55 years in good health and CMV-seronegative. The material sequenced was PBMCs. V usage is TRBV12-5 and J usage is TRBJ2-1, with 11 bases identical to TRBD2. The CDR3 here is CASGSGTSGANEQFF. CDR3 nucleotide sequence: TGTGCTAGTGGAAGTGGGACTAGCGGAGCCAATGAGCAGTTCTTC.